Below are 9 T cell receptor beta chains sequenced from a single sample in a study of CD8 T cells in ankylosing spondylitis. MiXCR, applied by TCRdb to the 5' RACE reads, yields one record per CDR3 protein. Found here are some 350,000 distinct CDR3 sequences, roughly 14% of them singletons; the top ten hold 0.85% to 1.4%. Input material: blood, either unsorted or a sorted T cell fraction (not recorded which). Receptors originate from a male donor with ankylosing spondylitis or in good health (not recorded which).

The sample holds a few counts of this clonotype. V is TRBV12-3 or TRBV12-4 and J is TRBJ2-1; TRBD2 matches at 10 bases. The V and J ends lost 7 bases and 4 bases, in that order; junction bases with no gene match: 7. The CDR3 runs to 15 residues. The CDR3 bases are TGTGCCAGCATTGTCTCGACTAGCGGGTACAATGAGCAGTTCTTC. It is translated as CASIVSTSGYNEQFF.

This rearrangement joins TRBV11-2 to TRBJ2-7, with D hard to call. With 0 bases removed from V and 7 bases from J, the gap between germline ends came to 16 bases. The CDR3 spans 15 residues. CDR1 is SGHAT and CDR2 is FQNNGV in the germline V gene. CDR3 nucleotides: TGTGCCAGCAGCTTAGATAGGGATAGGGCTTGGGAGCAGTACTTC. Protein product: CASSLDRDRAWEQYF.

This clonotype has more than one count but fewer than ten. The V and J genes are TRBV29-1 and TRBJ1-2, with D perhaps matching TRBD1 (5 bases). The V end lost 6 bases, the J end lost 7 bases, and 12 bases lay between the germline ends. In germline, CDR1 is SQVTM, CDR2 ANQGSEA. This CDR3 is built from 11 residues. The CDR3 sequence: CSVGGSGGYTF. The CDR3, as DNA: TGCAGCGTCGGGGGGTCGGGTGGCTACACCTTC.

This chain uses TRBV20-1 with TRBJ2-3; D uncertain. Germline V CDR1 and CDR2: DFQATT, SNEGSKA (reference sequence). Deletions cut 5 bases from V and 4 bases from J, with 19 bases between. The CDR3 runs 15 residues. The CDR3 bases are TGCAGTGCTCTGGCACCCAGGACCTCGGCAGATACGCAGTATTTT. This codes for CSALAPRTSADTQYF.

This chain uses TRBV7-9 with TRBJ2-5; possibly TRBD2 for D (6 bases). The CDR3 contains 16 residues. Deletions cut 5 bases from V and 3 bases from J, with 19 bases between. Per the germline V gene, CDR1 is SEHNR and CDR2 is FQNEAQ (reference sequence). The DNA for the CDR3 is TGTGCCAGCAGCGACCGGGACTGGGGGGTGAAAGAGACCCAGTACTTC. Translating it yields CASSDRDWGVKETQYF.

The rearrangement joins TRBV12-3 or TRBV12-4 to TRBJ1-3; D not certain. V gave up 1 base and J gave up 0 bases, with 7 bases separating them. CDR3 length: 15 residues. The CDR3 reads CASSLGWVSGNTIYF. The CDR3 nucleotides are TGTGCCAGCAGTTTAGGATGGGTCTCTGGAAACACCATATATTTT.

The V call is TRBV4-1, the J call TRBJ1-6, with no clear D. Germline V gene sequence: CDR1 MGHRA, CDR2 YSYEKL. V was trimmed by 0 bases and J by 9 bases, leaving 12 bases between them. The CDR3 is 15 residues long. CDR3 protein: CASSQEGGGSSPLHF. The CDR3 coding sequence is TGCGCCAGCAGCCAAGAGGGTGGTGGAAGTTCACCCCTCCACTTT.

The V gene is TRBV20-1, the J gene TRBJ2-5; 8 nucleotides align to TRBD2. V was clipped by 3 bases and J by 0 bases; unmatched bases: 9. The germline V gene has CDR1 DFQATT and CDR2 SNEGSKA (reference sequence). The CDR3 has 16 residues. Here the CDR3 reads CSASLNPGGYQETQYF. In DNA form, the CDR3 reads TGCAGTGCTAGCCTAAATCCGGGGGGGTACCAAGAGACCCAGTACTTC.

This clonotype was seen only a few times. This chain links TRBV12-3 or TRBV12-4 with TRBJ1-1; D is perhaps TRBD1 (5 bases). The CDR3 contains 16 residues. The germline V and J ends were trimmed by 2 bases and 6 bases, with 19 bases remaining between them. The CDR3 loop reads CASSLWGRKSEPEAFF. CDR3 nucleotide sequence: TGTGCCAGCAGTTTATGGGGCAGAAAGTCCGAGCCTGAAGCTTTCTTT.